These 20 T cell receptor beta chains originate from one sample sequenced in a study of human T cells and chemical hapten exposure. As for time point: patch test 1, 2 weeks after DPC sensitization. Treatment of the sample: therapeutic diphenylcyclopropenone sensitization with weekly scalp DPC. TCRdb independently ran MiXCR on the RACE reads; one entry per CDR3 protein. Of around 300,000 distinct CDR3 sequences detected, under 9% appear once; the ten largest clones hold 7% to 10%. Sequenced here: whole blood, sampled in connection with sensitization to the hapten diphenylcyclopropenone (DPC). These receptor sequences come from a woman under 30 with alopecia areata. Some clones in this sample may be carry-over from other donors' samples.

Many counts were recorded for this clonotype. The chain carries TRBV28 and TRBJ2-7, with 7 nucleotides matching TRBD2. V lost 5 bases, J lost 1 base, and 11 bases stayed unmatched. The CDR3 covers 16 residues. Germline-derived CDR1 and CDR2 are MDHEN and SYDVKM. CDR3 nucleotides: TGTGCCAGCAGTCTCCCCCCCTCGGGGGGATCCTACGAGCAGTACTTC. Translated: CASSLPPSGGSYEQYF. The complete variable domain, with remaining parts taken from reference TRBV28 and TRBJ2-7, reads DVKVTQSSRYLVKRTGEKVFLECVQDMDHENMFWYRQDPGLGLRLIYFSYDVKMKEKGDIPEGYSVSREKKERFSLILESASTNQTSMYLCASSLPPSGGSYEQYFGPGTRLTVT.

This clonotype was seen a few times. The genes are TRBV2 and TRBJ2-3, with D unresolved. Germline-derived CDR1 and CDR2 are SNHLY and FYNNEI. The V gene lost 10 bases and the J gene lost 1 base, with 9 bases spanning the gap. The CDR3 has 12 residues. This CDR3 is CATRFGTDTQYF. The CDR3 DNA follows: TGTGCCACCCGCTTTGGCACAGATACGCAGTATTTT.

In this sample, this clonotype turned up a few times. This chain joins TRBV12-3 or TRBV12-4 and TRBJ2-5, with a weak D call TRBD2 (5 bases). Deletions cut 2 bases from V and 4 bases from J, with 11 bases between. The CDR3 is 14 amino acids. The CDR3 reads CASSLRRRAETQYF. The CDR3 DNA follows: TGTGCCAGCAGTTTAAGGAGGCGGGCAGAGACCCAGTACTTC.

V usage is TRBV20-1 and J usage is TRBJ1-1; no clear D gene. V dropped 3 bases and J dropped 3 bases, with 14 bases sitting between them. The CDR3 extends over 14 amino acids. Germline V lookup: CDR1 DFQATT, CDR2 SNEGSKA (reference sequence). This chain's CDR3 is CSARVGEAYTEAFF. CDR3 in DNA: TGCAGTGCTAGGGTCGGCGAAGCGTACACTGAAGCTTTCTTT.

This clonotype was recorded at least ten times. The chain uses TRBV14 and TRBJ2-5; 8 bases fit TRBD1. This CDR3 contains 20 residues. Germline V gene sequence: CDR1 SGHDN, CDR2 FVKESK. V gave up 4 bases and J gave up 3 bases; unmatched junction bases: 22. CDR3 bases: TGTGCCAGCAGCCGGCTAACCTTAAGCGGTCGTATGGGACAGGAAGAGACCCAGTACTTC. Protein product: CASSRLTLSGRMGQEETQYF.

This clonotype has only a few counts. The CDR3 nucleotides read TGTGCCAGCAGCCAAGGGTTATTGGCCAGTAGGCCCCTCCACTTT. Translation gives CASSQGLLASRPLHF. This rearrangement joins TRBV4-2 to TRBJ1-6; no definite D call. The CDR3 sequence is 15 residues long. Trimming shortened V by 1 base and J by 13 bases, and 17 bases separated the two germline ends. The germline V gene encodes CDR1 LGHNA and CDR2 YNFKEQ.

This clonotype was recorded a few times. The chain carries TRBV9 and TRBJ2-6, with no clear D. There are 15 residues in the CDR3. Germline values: CDR1 SGDLS, CDR2 YYNGEE. The V gene lost 4 bases and the J gene lost 1 base, with 9 bases spanning the gap. The CDR3 is CASSSLGSGANVLTF. CDR3 nucleotides: TGTGCCAGCAGCTCATTAGGATCTGGGGCCAACGTCCTGACTTTC.

There are many counts of this clonotype. The chain has TRBV7-9 and TRBJ2-7; D is unresolved. CDR3 length equals 13 residues. With 0 bases removed from V and 5 bases from J, the gap between germline ends came to 8 bases. Germline loops: CDR1 SEHNR, CDR2 FQNEAQ (reference sequence). CDR3 protein: CASSLAGIHEQYF. For the CDR3, the DNA is TGTGCCAGCAGCTTAGCCGGCATCCACGAGCAGTACTTC.

This clonotype was seen only a few times. This chain joins TRBV19 and TRBJ2-1; TRBD2 agrees at 13 bases. From germline, CDR1 is LNHDA and CDR2 SQIVND (reference sequence). V lost 6 bases to trimming and J lost 8 bases; unmatched junction nucleotides: 19. This CDR3 is 19 amino acids long. CDR3 in amino acids: CASRDKRGTSGAWRDEQFF. The CDR3, as DNA: TGTGCCAGTAGGGACAAACGCGGGACTAGCGGGGCCTGGAGAGATGAGCAGTTCTTC.

This rearrangement joins TRBV6-5 to TRBJ2-7; 10 bases fit TRBD1. The CDR3 runs 14 residues. CDR1 is MNHEY, CDR2 SVGAGI, per germline. The V gene end was trimmed by 2 bases and the J gene end by 3 bases; junction bases not matched to a gene: 1. CDR3 bases: TGTGCCAGCAGTTACGGGACAGGGGTCTACGAGCAGTACTTC. It is translated as CASSYGTGVYEQYF.

The rearrangement uses TRBV7-2 and TRBJ2-7; 11 bases match TRBD2. The V segment lost 5 bases and the J segment 6 bases; nucleotides outside the gene matches: 21. The CDR3 extends over 19 amino acids. Per the germline V gene, CDR1 is SGHTA and CDR2 is FQGNSA. The CDR3 is CASSPGRPSLAGGSSEQYF. CDR3 DNA: TGTGCCAGCAGCCCTGGACGACCCTCGCTAGCGGGGGGTAGTTCCGAGCAGTACTTC.

This clonotype has just a few counts. The chain is built from TRBV7-9 and TRBJ1-4; 7 nucleotides agree with TRBD1. CDR3 size: 14 residues. With V trimmed by 3 bases and J by 8 bases, 6 bases remained unmatched. Germline lookup yields CDR1 SEHNR and CDR2 FQNEAQ (reference sequence). The CDR3 coding sequence is TGTGCCAGCAGCTTCGATGACAGGGAAGAAAAACTGTTTTTT. Its protein is CASSFDDREEKLFF.

The chain couples TRBV9 to TRBJ2-5; the D gene could be TRBD1 or TRBD2 (6 bases each). The V end lost 4 bases, the J end lost 5 bases, and 21 bases lay between the germline ends. There are 16 residues in the CDR3. In germline, CDR1 is SGDLS, CDR2 YYNGEE. CDR3 coding DNA: TGTGCCAGCAGCCCCCCACTTCAAGGGGGGTGCGAGACCCAGTACTTC. As protein: CASSPPLQGGCETQYF. Drawing the rest from reference TRBV9 and TRBJ2-5, the complete variable domain is DSGVTQTPKHLITATGQRVTLRCSPRSGDLSVYWYQQSLDQGLQFLIQYYNGEERAKGNILERFSAQQFPDLHSELNLSSLELGDSALYFCASSPPLQGGCETQYFGPGTRLLVL.

There are many counts of this clonotype. The chain combines TRBV20-1 with TRBJ1-2; no definite D call. The V gene lost 4 bases and the J gene lost 6 bases, with 15 bases spanning the gap. In germline, CDR1 is DFQATT, CDR2 SNEGSKA (reference sequence). The length of the CDR3 is 13 residues. DNA of the CDR3: TGCAGTGCTATTCAGCATAGCTCTAATGGCTACACCTTC. This encodes CSAIQHSSNGYTF.

The chain uses TRBV3-1 and TRBJ2-5; 8 positions agree with TRBD2. Germline lookup yields CDR1 LGHDT and CDR2 YNNKEL (reference sequence). The CDR3 has 14 residues. With V trimmed by 7 bases and J by 4 bases, 8 bases remained unmatched. CDR3 residues: CASNYGGASETQYF. The CDR3 bases are TGTGCCAGCAATTACGGGGGGGCGTCAGAGACCCAGTACTTC.

This clonotype was seen ten or more times. The J gene is TRBJ2-3, the V gene TRBV29-1; 10 bases line up with TRBD2. This CDR3 has 15 residues. With V trimmed by 5 bases and J by 3 bases, 8 bases remained unmatched. The germline V gene has CDR1 SQVTM and CDR2 ANQGSEA. CDR3 in amino acids: CSVRPLAGATDTQYF. The CDR3 DNA reads as TGCAGCGTTCGCCCTCTAGCGGGGGCGACAGATACGCAGTATTTT.

This chain joins TRBV7-9 and TRBJ1-5; 7 bases line up with TRBD1. CDR1 and CDR2 from the germline V gene are SEHNR and FQNEAQ (reference sequence). V lost 5 bases and J lost 8; bases outside the gene matches: 15. CDR3 length: 16 amino acids. The DNA of the CDR3 is TGTGCCAGCAGCCCTTGGACAGGCGGGCGTGATGAGCCCCAGCATTTT. Amino acids: CASSPWTGGRDEPQHF.

This chain connects TRBV12-3 or TRBV12-4 to TRBJ1-5; TRBD1 matches 9 bases. V trimming: 5 bases; J trimming: 4 bases; junction bases outside the gene matches: 9. The CDR3 has 16 amino acids. CDR3 amino acids: CASSPEDRGWNQPQHF. CDR3 DNA: TGTGCCAGCAGTCCAGAGGACAGGGGATGGAATCAGCCCCAGCATTTT.

This clonotype was picked up a small number of times. The V and J genes are TRBV25-1 and TRBJ2-5, with D possibly matching TRBD1 (7 bases). V was shortened by 1 base and J by 1 base, with 13 bases between the two germline ends. The CDR3 extends over 16 amino acids. CDR1 is MGHDK and CDR2 is SYGVNS in the germline V gene. The CDR3 sequence: CASSEFQGGPQETQYF. The CDR3 coding sequence is TGTGCCAGCAGTGAATTCCAGGGGGGACCCCAAGAGACCCAGTACTTC.

This clonotype was seen only a few times. The chain couples TRBV6-2 or TRBV6-3 to TRBJ1-1; D unresolved. V shed 8 bases and J shed 11 bases, with 15 bases lying between them. Germline V CDR1 and CDR2: MNHEY, SVGEGT. The CDR3 extends over 11 amino acids. This CDR3 reads CASGVPPGAFF. CDR3 bases: TGTGCCAGCGGAGTACCTCCCGGGGCTTTCTTT.